The entry below describes one T cell receptor (beta chain). Its matching antigen is unknown. Germline is not matched at one junction end, which may reflect a read error. These data originate in a study of T cells in Graves' hyperthyroidism and ophthalmopathy. Findings and limits, study-wide: Expanded thyroid clonotypes (above 0.001) were mostly also found in blood.

Patients were excluded for uncontrolled infection, other autoimmune disease, pregnancy or lactation. Amplified TCR beta CDR3 regions came from RNA transcripts. HTBI primers were employed in a first-round RT-PCR of the TCR CDR3. In TCRdb, the multiplex PCR reads were re-called with MiXCR into one record per CDR3 protein. The sample carries a few hundred thousand distinct CDR3 sequences, roughly 15% recorded once. Looked up from germline, CDR1 is SGHRS and CDR2 is YFSETQ. The CDR3 spans 14 residues. The rearrangement joins TRBV5-1 to TRBJ1-1; D unresolved. The receptor's source is a woman aged 55-70 years with Graves' ophthalmopathy. Material: blood. The CDR3 DNA sequence: TGCGCCAGCAGCTTGGACAGTGCGTTCACTGAGGCTTTCTTT. It is translated as CASSLDSAFTEAFF.